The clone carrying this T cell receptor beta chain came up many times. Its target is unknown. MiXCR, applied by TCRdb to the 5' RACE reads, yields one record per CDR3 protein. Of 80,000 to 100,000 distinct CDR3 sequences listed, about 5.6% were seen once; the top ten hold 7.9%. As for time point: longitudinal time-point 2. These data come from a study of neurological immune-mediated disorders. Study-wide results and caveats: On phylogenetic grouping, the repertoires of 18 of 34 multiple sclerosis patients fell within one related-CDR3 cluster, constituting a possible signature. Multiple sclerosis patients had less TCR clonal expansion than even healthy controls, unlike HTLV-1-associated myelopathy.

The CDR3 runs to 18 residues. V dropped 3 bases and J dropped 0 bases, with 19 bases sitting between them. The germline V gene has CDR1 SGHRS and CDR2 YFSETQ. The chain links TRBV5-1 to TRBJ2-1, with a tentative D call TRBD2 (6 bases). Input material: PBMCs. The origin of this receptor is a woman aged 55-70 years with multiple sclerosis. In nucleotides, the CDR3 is TGCGCCAGCAGCTCCGCCTCGGGAGCGCCTAGCTCCTACAATGAGCAGTTCTTC. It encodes CASSSASGAPSSYNEQFF.